This T cell receptor beta chain stems from a study of T cell responses to AZD1222 COVID-19 vaccine. Broader study findings: The donors showed a predominance of white British ancestry and of females, with possible underestimation of clonal diversity. Mapped onto spike, vaccine-associated CD4 TCRs spanned it and were dominant at 160-218 and 743-854. A rise in Spike-specific TCR breadth and depth followed two AZD1222 doses. Baseline testing showed seropositivity in only six AZD1222 recipients.

V was pared by 1 base and J by 1 base, with 3 bases of the junction left unmatched. This CDR3 comprises 15 residues. The germline V gene has CDR1 SGHVS and CDR2 FNYEAQ. This table comes from immunoSEQ multiplex PCR, and its TCRdb copy is limited to in-frame clones, with some not included. Here the sample spans 100,000 to 150,000 clones, 70% to 90% being singletons. Turning to this clone: Its antigen remains unknown.

This receptor was taken from an adult in good health. The V call is TRBV7-6, the J call TRBJ1-1, with 7 bases fitting TRBD1. This specimen was peripheral blood, taken on day 0 of AZD1222 vaccination. This CDR3 reads CASSLGRGPNTEAFF. The CDR3 bases are TGTGCCAGCAGCTTAGGGAGGGGGCCGAACACTGAAGCTTTCTTT.